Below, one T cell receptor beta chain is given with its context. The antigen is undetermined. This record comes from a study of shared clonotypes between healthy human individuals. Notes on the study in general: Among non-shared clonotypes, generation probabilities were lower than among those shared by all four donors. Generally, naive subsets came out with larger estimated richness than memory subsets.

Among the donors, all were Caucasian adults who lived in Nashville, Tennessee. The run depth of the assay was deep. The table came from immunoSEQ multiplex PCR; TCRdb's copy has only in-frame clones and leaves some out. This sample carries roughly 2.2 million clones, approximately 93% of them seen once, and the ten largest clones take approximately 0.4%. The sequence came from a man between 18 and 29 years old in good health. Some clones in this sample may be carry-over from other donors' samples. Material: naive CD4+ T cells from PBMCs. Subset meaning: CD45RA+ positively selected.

The CDR3 is CASSIADRYQETQYF. Written as DNA, the CDR3 is TGTGCCAGTAGTATCGCCGATAGGTACCAAGAGACCCAGTACTTC. The chain has TRBV19 and TRBJ2-5, with no clear D. The CDR3 is 15 residues long. Per the germline V gene, CDR1 is LNHDA and CDR2 is SQIVND (reference sequence). V lost 3 bases to trimming and J lost 0 bases, with 11 bases between them.